These T cell receptor beta chains were read from a single sample in a study of cytomegalovirus exposure and HLA in healthy donors. Measured with immunoSEQ multiplex PCR; TCRdb has only the in-frame clones, and not every one. Of roughly 120,000 clones listed, around 74% are singletons. Sequencing was performed on PBMCs. Receptor source: a woman in her late teens or twenties in good health and CMV-seronegative. The CDR3 runs from the conserved cysteine through the conserved F or W. D genes are given only for firm matches. Rows may omit the clone size; those that give it use once, few, many or a size class.

j_call clone_size d_call v_call cdr3_aa cdr3_nt
TRBJ2-7 - TRBD2 TRBV4-2 CASSQVSLAGVSEQYF TGTGCCAGCAGCCAAGTTTCCCTAGCGGGGGTTAGCGAGCAGTACTTC
TRBJ1-2 - - TRBV5-4 CASSLAVGSNYGYTF TGTGCCAGCAGCTTGGCCGTCGGTTCTAACTATGGCTACACCTTC
TRBJ2-1 - TRBD2 TRBV28 CASSLAGLAGGPSSYNEQFF TGTGCCAGCAGTTTGGCTGGACTAGCGGGGGGTCCTTCCTCCTACAATGAGCAGTTCTTC
TRBJ1-1 - - TRBV5-6 CASSLGPRLNTEAFF TGTGCCAGCAGCTTGGGCCCCAGGCTGAACACTGAAGCTTTCTTT
TRBJ1-5 few - TRBV6-5 CASSSQYSNQPQHF TGTGCCAGCAGTTCCCAGTATAGCAATCAGCCCCAGCATTTT
TRBJ1-6 - TRBD1 TRBV13 CASSLAGTADNSPLHF TGTGCCAGCAGCTTAGCGGGGACAGCCGATAATTCACCCCTCCACTTT
TRBJ1-6 - - TRBV6-5 CASRLGGSYNSPLHF TGTGCCAGCCGACTGGGGGGCTCCTATAATTCACCCCTCCACTTT
TRBJ1-3 - - TRBV29-1 CSVKGDEGGVNTIYF TGCAGCGTTAAGGGAGATGAAGGGGGGGTAAACACCATATATTTT
TRBJ2-3 few TRBD2 TRBV6-5 CASSLRGVGVDTQYF TGTGCCAGCAGTTTACGGGGGGTAGGAGTAGATACGCAGTATTTT
TRBJ1-1 - - TRBV11-3 CASSNRQANTEAFF TGTGCCAGCAGCAACCGACAGGCGAACACTGAAGCTTTCTTT
TRBJ1-1 - - TRBV6-6 CASMEGQGTEAFF TGTGCCAGCATGGAGGGGCAGGGTACTGAAGCTTTCTTT
TRBJ1-2 - TRBD1 TRBV15 CATSREGRGRTSTF TGTGCCACCAGCAGAGAAGGCAGGGGGCGCACCTCCACCTTC
TRBJ1-1 once TRBD1 TRBV9 CASSGTGAGTEAFF TGTGCCAGCAGCGGAACAGGGGCTGGGACTGAAGCTTTCTTT
TRBJ2-3 - - TRBV19 CASSIAGTTDTQYF TGTGCCAGTAGTATTGCGGGAACCACAGATACGCAGTATTTT
TRBJ1-6 - TRBD1 TRBV14 CASSYRGNSPLHF TGTGCCAGCAGCTACAGGGGCAATTCACCCCTCCACTTT
TRBJ1-2 - TRBD1 TRBV30 CAWGDRESYGYTF TGTGCCTGGGGGGACAGGGAAAGCTATGGCTACACCTTC
TRBJ1-1 - - TRBV28 CASSLPTAWNTEAFF TGTGCCAGCAGTTTACCGACAGCCTGGAACACTGAAGCTTTCTTT
TRBJ1-5 once - TRBV6-1 CASSEAQRGLHQPQHF TGTGCCAGCAGTGAAGCGCAGAGGGGACTGCATCAGCCCCAGCATTTT
TRBJ1-1 - TRBD1 TRBV2 CASSRQGARMTEAFF TGTGCCAGCAGTCGACAGGGGGCTAGGATGACTGAAGCTTTCTTT
TRBJ1-4 - TRBD1 TRBV5-1 CASSSAAIGTGGEKLFF TGCGCCAGCAGCTCTGCTGCGATCGGGACAGGGGGTGAAAAACTGTTTTTT
TRBJ1-6 - - TRBV19 CASSMQGRNSPLHF TGTGCCAGTAGTATGCAGGGAAGGAATTCACCCCTCCACTTT
TRBJ2-3 - TRBD2 TRBV7-3 CASAFGAGGTTDTQYF TGTGCCAGCGCCTTCGGAGCGGGGGGCACCACAGATACGCAGTATTTT
TRBJ2-7 few - TRBV28 CASSLTSAEVLYEQYF TGTGCCAGCAGCTTAACCTCCGCGGAGGTTTTGTACGAGCAGTACTTC
TRBJ1-2 once TRBD1 TRBV6-5 CASSYRGWSGYTF TGTGCCAGCAGCTACAGGGGGTGGAGTGGCTACACCTTC
TRBJ2-3 few TRBD2 TRBV4-1 CASSQDGAGGGGADTQYF TGCGCCAGCAGCCAAGATGGTGCCGGGGGCGGGGGGGCAGATACGCAGTATTTT
TRBJ1-2 - - TRBV5-1 CASSPGTSRYGYTF TGCGCCAGCAGCCCTGGGACTTCTCGCTATGGCTACACCTTC
TRBJ1-5 - TRBD1 TRBV28 CASSLSTGTGGNQPQHF TGTGCCAGCAGTTTAAGTACAGGGACAGGGGGCAATCAGCCCCAGCATTTT
TRBJ1-4 - - TRBV2 CASRAGTPRLTNEKLFF TGTGCCAGCAGAGCCGGGACACCACGCCTTACTAATGAAAAACTGTTTTTT
TRBJ2-5 - - TRBV5-1 CASSSVGRQQETQYF TGCGCCAGCAGCTCGGTCGGGAGACAACAAGAGACCCAGTACTTC
TRBJ1-1 - TRBD1 TRBV6-1 CASSDWGQGEPYTEAFF TGTGCCAGCAGTGACTGGGGTCAGGGGGAACCGTACACTGAAGCTTTCTTT
TRBJ1-2 - - TRBV5-1 CASSSGGTSDGYTF TGCGCCAGCAGCTCTGGGGGGACCTCTGATGGCTACACCTTC
TRBJ2-1 - - TRBV5-1 CASSLVAGTSYNEQFF TGCGCCAGCAGCTTGGTGGCGGGGACCTCCTACAATGAGCAGTTCTTC
TRBJ1-1 few - TRBV10-3 CAISAGVFPEAFF TGTGCCATCAGTGCGGGTGTTTTTCCTGAAGCTTTCTTT
TRBJ2-3 few - TRBV9 CASSVVGVSDTQYF TGTGCCAGCAGCGTAGTCGGGGTTTCCGATACGCAGTATTTT
TRBJ1-1 - TRBD1 TRBV5-6 CASTSRGQAFF TGTGCCAGCACGTCCAGGGGGCAAGCTTTCTTT
TRBJ1-5 - - TRBV19 CASSRDYSQPQHF TGTGCCAGTAGCAGGGATTATAGTCAGCCCCAGCATTTT
TRBJ2-2 - - TRBV9 CASSGRPQADPPGQENTGELFF TGTGCCAGCAGCGGACGGCCGCAGGCCGATCCACCGGGACAAGAGAACACCGGGGAGCTGTTTTTT
TRBJ2-7 - TRBD1 TRBV5-1 CASSPGQGSYEQYF TGCGCCAGCAGCCCGGGACAGGGGTCCTACGAGCAGTACTTC
TRBJ2-7 - TRBD2 TRBV30 CAWSGWAGGTSYEQYF TGTGCCTGGAGTGGATGGGCCGGGGGGACCTCCTACGAGCAGTACTTC
TRBJ1-2 - - TRBV30 CAWSVGAVMTYGYTF TGTGCCTGGAGTGTAGGGGCCGTGATGACCTATGGCTACACCTTC
TRBJ2-7 - - TRBV9 CASSVAFGSYEQYF TGTGCCAGCAGCGTAGCCTTCGGCTCCTACGAGCAGTACTTC
TRBJ1-2 - - TRBV6-1 CASSELAKQPVYGYTF TGTGCCAGCAGTGAACTTGCCAAACAGCCCGTCTATGGCTACACCTTC
TRBJ2-1 - TRBD2 TRBV28 CASSFGHQRGRNSYNEQFF TGTGCCAGCAGTTTTGGGCACCAGCGGGGGAGGAACTCCTACAATGAGCAGTTCTTC